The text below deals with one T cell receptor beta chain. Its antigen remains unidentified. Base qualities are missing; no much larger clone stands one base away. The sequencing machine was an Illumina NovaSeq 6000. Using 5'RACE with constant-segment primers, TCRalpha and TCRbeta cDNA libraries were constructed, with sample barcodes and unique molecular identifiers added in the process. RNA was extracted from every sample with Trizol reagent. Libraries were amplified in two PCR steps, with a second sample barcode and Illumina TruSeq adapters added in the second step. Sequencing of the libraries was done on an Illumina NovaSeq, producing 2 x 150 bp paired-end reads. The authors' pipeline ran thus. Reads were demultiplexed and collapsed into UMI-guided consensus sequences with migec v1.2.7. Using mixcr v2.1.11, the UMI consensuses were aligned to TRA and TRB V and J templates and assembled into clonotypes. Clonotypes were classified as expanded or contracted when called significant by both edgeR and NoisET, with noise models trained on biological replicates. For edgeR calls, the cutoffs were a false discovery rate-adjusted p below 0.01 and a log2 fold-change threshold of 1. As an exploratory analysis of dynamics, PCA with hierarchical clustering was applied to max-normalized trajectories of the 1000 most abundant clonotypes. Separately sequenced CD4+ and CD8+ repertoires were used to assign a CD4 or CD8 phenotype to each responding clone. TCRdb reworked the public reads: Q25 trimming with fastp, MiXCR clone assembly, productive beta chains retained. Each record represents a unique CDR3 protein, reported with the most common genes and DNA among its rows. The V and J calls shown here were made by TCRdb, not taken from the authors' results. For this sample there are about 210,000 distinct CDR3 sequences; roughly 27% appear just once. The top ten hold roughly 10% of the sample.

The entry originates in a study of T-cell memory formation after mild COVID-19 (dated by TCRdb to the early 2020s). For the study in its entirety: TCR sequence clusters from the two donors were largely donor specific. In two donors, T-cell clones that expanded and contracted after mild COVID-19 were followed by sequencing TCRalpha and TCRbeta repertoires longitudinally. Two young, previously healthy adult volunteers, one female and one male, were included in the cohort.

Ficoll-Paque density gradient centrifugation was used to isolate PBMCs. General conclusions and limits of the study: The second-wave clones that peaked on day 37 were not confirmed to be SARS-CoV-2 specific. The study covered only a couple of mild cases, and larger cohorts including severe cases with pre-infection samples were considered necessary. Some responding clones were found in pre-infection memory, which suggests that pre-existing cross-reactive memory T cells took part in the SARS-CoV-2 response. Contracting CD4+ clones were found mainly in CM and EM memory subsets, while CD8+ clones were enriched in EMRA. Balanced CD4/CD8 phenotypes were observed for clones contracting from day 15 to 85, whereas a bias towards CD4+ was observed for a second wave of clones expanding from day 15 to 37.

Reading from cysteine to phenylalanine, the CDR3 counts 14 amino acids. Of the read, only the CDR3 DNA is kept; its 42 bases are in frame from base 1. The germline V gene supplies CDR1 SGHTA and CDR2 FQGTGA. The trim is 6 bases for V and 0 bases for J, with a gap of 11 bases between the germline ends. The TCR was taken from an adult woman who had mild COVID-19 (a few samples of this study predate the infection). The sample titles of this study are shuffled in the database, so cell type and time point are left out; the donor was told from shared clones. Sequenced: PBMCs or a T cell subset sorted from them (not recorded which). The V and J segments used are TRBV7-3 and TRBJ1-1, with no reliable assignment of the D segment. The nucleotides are TGTGCCAGCAGAACCCCAGTCATGAACACTGAAGCTTTCTTT. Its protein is CASRTPVMNTEAFF. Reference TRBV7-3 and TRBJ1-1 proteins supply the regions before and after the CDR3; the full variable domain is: GAGVSQTPSNKVTEKGKYVELRCDPISGHTALYWYRQSLGQGPEFLIYFQGTGAADDSGLPNDRFFAVRPEGSVSTLKIQRTERGDSAVYLCASRTPVMNTEAFFGQGTRLTVV.